Listed below are T cell receptor beta chains from one sample, sequenced in a study of blood T cell repertoires in COVID-19. TCRdb's table, derived via immunoSEQ multiplex PCR, lists solely in-frame clones and lacks some. In the table there are some 260,000 clones, about 85% of which are singletons. Sequencing input: peripheral blood. The receptors originated from a man aged 18 to 35 with active or convalescent COVID-19. The CDR3 runs from the conserved cysteine through the conserved F or W. The order of the fields is D gene, V gene, J gene, clone size, CDR3 DNA, CDR3 protein. A D gene is named only where the DNA matches it firmly. Not all rows give a size; the values are once, few, many and, for expanded clones, a class.

d_call: NA
v_call: TRBV19
j_call: TRBJ1-1
clone_size: NA
cdr3_nt: TGTGCCAGTAGTACCCTCAGGATGAACACTGAAGCTTTCTTT
cdr3_aa: CASSTLRMNTEAFF

d_call: TRBD1
v_call: TRBV11-2
j_call: TRBJ1-2
clone_size: NA
cdr3_nt: TGTGCCAGCAGCTTTCGGACAGGGGGAGCTAACTATGGCTACACCTTC
cdr3_aa: CASSFRTGGANYGYTF

d_call: NA
v_call: TRBV27
j_call: TRBJ1-1
clone_size: NA
cdr3_nt: TGTGCCAGCAATATCCTTGGTGGGGGCAGTGAAGCTTTCTTT
cdr3_aa: CASNILGGGSEAFF

d_call: NA
v_call: TRBV18
j_call: TRBJ2-2
clone_size: NA
cdr3_nt: TGTGCCAGCTCACCGGTCGGCGGTAACACCGGGGAGCTGTTTTTT
cdr3_aa: CASSPVGGNTGELFF

d_call: TRBD1
v_call: TRBV3-1/TRBV3-2
j_call: TRBJ1-5
clone_size: NA
cdr3_nt: TGTGCCAGCAGCCAACTTACAGGGGGCGGTCAGCCCCAGCATTTT
cdr3_aa: CASSQLTGGGQPQHF

d_call: NA
v_call: TRBV6-6
j_call: TRBJ1-4
clone_size: NA
cdr3_nt: TGTGCCAGCAGTGTGAATACAGGGGAAAAACTGTTTTTT
cdr3_aa: CASSVNTGEKLFF

d_call: NA
v_call: TRBV4-2
j_call: TRBJ2-7
clone_size: NA
cdr3_nt: TGTGCCAGCAGCCAAGAACGTCAGTCCTACGAGCAGTACTTC
cdr3_aa: CASSQERQSYEQYF

d_call: TRBD1
v_call: TRBV6-5
j_call: TRBJ1-4
clone_size: once
cdr3_nt: TGTGCCAGCAGCATGGACAGGGTGAGGGAAAAACTGTTTTTT
cdr3_aa: CASSMDRVREKLFF

d_call: TRBD2
v_call: TRBV6-2/TRBV6-3
j_call: TRBJ2-7
clone_size: NA
cdr3_nt: TGTGCCAGCAGTTACCCCGTAGCGGGAGCAGGCGAGCAGTACTTC
cdr3_aa: CASSYPVAGAGEQYF

d_call: NA
v_call: TRBV24-1
j_call: TRBJ2-5
clone_size: once
cdr3_nt: TGTGCCACCAGTGAGGGGGGACAGTCACAAGAGACCCAGTACTTC
cdr3_aa: CATSEGGQSQETQYF

d_call: NA
v_call: TRBV3-1/TRBV3-2
j_call: TRBJ1-3
clone_size: NA
cdr3_nt: TGTGCCAGCAGCCAAGATCTTCTTGGAAACACCATATATTTT
cdr3_aa: CASSQDLLGNTIYF

d_call: TRBD1
v_call: TRBV7-9
j_call: TRBJ1-1
clone_size: NA
cdr3_nt: TGTGCCAGCAGCCCCCTAGGACAGGGAAACACTGAAGCTTTCTTT
cdr3_aa: CASSPLGQGNTEAFF

d_call: NA
v_call: TRBV6-5
j_call: TRBJ1-1
clone_size: NA
cdr3_nt: TGTGCCAGCAGTTTCGGGGTAATGGCCACTGAAGCTTTCTTT
cdr3_aa: CASSFGVMATEAFF

d_call: TRBD2
v_call: TRBV18
j_call: TRBJ2-3
clone_size: NA
cdr3_nt: TGTGCCAGCTCAGCTCCGGATAGCGGGAGTCGGGTAGATACGCAGTATTTT
cdr3_aa: CASSAPDSGSRVDTQYF

d_call: NA
v_call: TRBV11-2
j_call: TRBJ2-2
clone_size: NA
cdr3_nt: TGTGCCAGCAGCTTAGATAGAGGGCCCACGGGGGAGCTGTTTTTT
cdr3_aa: CASSLDRGPTGELFF

d_call: TRBD2
v_call: TRBV3-1/TRBV3-2
j_call: TRBJ2-7
clone_size: NA
cdr3_nt: TGTGCCAGCAGGGGACTAGCGGTAACCTACGAGCAGTACTTC
cdr3_aa: CASRGLAVTYEQYF

d_call: NA
v_call: TRBV6-2/TRBV6-3
j_call: TRBJ1-5
clone_size: NA
cdr3_nt: TGTGCCAGCAGCGCACCCGGGGGTCTGGGCAATCAGCCCCAGCATTTT
cdr3_aa: CASSAPGGLGNQPQHF

d_call: NA
v_call: TRBV10-3
j_call: TRBJ2-5
clone_size: NA
cdr3_nt: TGTGCCATCAGAGACGGACAGACCCAAGAGACCCAGTACTTC
cdr3_aa: CAIRDGQTQETQYF

d_call: NA
v_call: TRBV7-2
j_call: TRBJ1-2
clone_size: NA
cdr3_nt: TGTGCCAGCAGCCAGGACTCTTATGGCTACACCTTC
cdr3_aa: CASSQDSYGYTF

d_call: TRBD1
v_call: TRBV19
j_call: TRBJ1-1
clone_size: NA
cdr3_nt: TGTGCCAGTAGTATAGGTGACAGGGGTTACACTGAAGCTTTCTTT
cdr3_aa: CASSIGDRGYTEAFF

d_call: TRBD1
v_call: TRBV28
j_call: TRBJ1-5
clone_size: NA
cdr3_nt: TGTGCCAGCAGTCTCAGACAGGGCGCTCAGCCCCAGCATTTT
cdr3_aa: CASSLRQGAQPQHF

d_call: NA
v_call: TRBV9
j_call: TRBJ1-5
clone_size: few
cdr3_nt: TGTGCCAGCAGCGTAGCCGCAGGGAGCAATCAGCCCCAGCATTTT
cdr3_aa: CASSVAAGSNQPQHF

d_call: TRBD1
v_call: TRBV5-5
j_call: TRBJ1-1
clone_size: once
cdr3_nt: TGTGCCAGCAGCTTGGCCGCGTGGACAGGGGGTGCTTTCTTT
cdr3_aa: CASSLAAWTGGAFF

d_call: TRBD1
v_call: TRBV30
j_call: TRBJ1-1
clone_size: NA
cdr3_nt: TGTGCCTGGAGGAACAGGGGGCAGGGGAACACTGAAGCTTTCTTT
cdr3_aa: CAWRNRGQGNTEAFF

d_call: NA
v_call: TRBV7-6
j_call: TRBJ2-7
clone_size: NA
cdr3_nt: TGTGCCAGCACCCTATTAGCCATACAGGGAGGGGTGTGCGAGCAGTACTTC
cdr3_aa: CASTLLAIQGGVCEQYF

d_call: NA
v_call: TRBV19
j_call: TRBJ1-3
clone_size: NA
cdr3_nt: TGTGCCAGTAGTTTACAGGGCTTGAGTGGAAACACCATATATTTT
cdr3_aa: CASSLQGLSGNTIYF

d_call: TRBD2
v_call: TRBV7-2
j_call: TRBJ2-5
clone_size: once
cdr3_nt: TGTGCCAGCAGCCCAGCACTAACTAGCGGGGGTGGAGAGACCCAGTACTTC
cdr3_aa: CASSPALTSGGGETQYF

d_call: NA
v_call: TRBV2
j_call: TRBJ2-7
clone_size: once
cdr3_nt: TGTGCCAGCAGTGAATATTCCCGCTCCTACGAGCAGTACTTC
cdr3_aa: CASSEYSRSYEQYF

d_call: TRBD2
v_call: TRBV29-1
j_call: TRBJ2-5
clone_size: NA
cdr3_nt: TGCAGCCTAGCGGGGGGGCCGGAGACCCAGTACTTC
cdr3_aa: CSLAGGPETQYF

d_call: TRBD1
v_call: TRBV28
j_call: TRBJ1-2
clone_size: NA
cdr3_nt: TGTGCCAGCAGTTTAGAGGCTTCAGGGGGAAGTGGCTACACCTTC
cdr3_aa: CASSLEASGGSGYTF